This TCR beta chain was captured in a study of radiotherapy plus CTLA-4 blockade in lung cancer. Turning to the study itself: Patients showed objective responses in about 20% of cases and disease control in roughly 31%.

Assay: immunoSEQ multiplex PCR; the TCRdb copy retains only in-frame clones and omits some. The sample shows over 60,000 clones, roughly 87% of them seen only once. CDR1 and CDR2 (germline): LNHDA, SQIVND (reference sequence). The CDR3 runs 12 residues. The V segment lost 9 bases and the J segment 4 bases; nucleotides outside the gene matches: 6. Those patients who had chemo-refractory metastatic non-small-cell lung cancer were given focal radiation along with CTLA-4 blockade through ipilimumab. This clone has more than one count but fewer than ten. Its antigen remains unknown. Study conclusions and caveats: Response was reportedly best predicted by early blood T cell clone dynamics, with interferon-beta. Expansion of tumor-derived TCR clones was observed in blood after radiotherapy plus ipilimumab.

The TCR sequence derives from a human donor with non-small cell lung cancer that progressed on radiotherapy plus ipilimumab. The sequencing here drew on peripheral blood, taken from a patient treated with radiotherapy plus ipilimumab. This chain joins TRBV19 and TRBJ2-7; 7 bases map to TRBD2. The CDR3 loop is CARGGRQYEQYV. CDR3 in DNA: TGTGCCAGGGGAGGGAGGCAATACGAGCAGTACGTC.